Presented here are 7 T cell receptor beta chains from one specimen sequenced in a study of T cell repertoires in cytomegalovirus infection. These receptors have no identified antigens. TCRdb re-analysed the reads in MiXCR, keeping a single row per CDR3 protein. The data show roughly 200,000 distinct CDR3 sequences, about 39% seen once. This sample comprised CD8+ T cells from cultured PBMCs, obtained from culture after CMV antigen stimulation. These receptor sequences come from a human donor in good health (CMV status not recorded). Some clones in this sample may be carry-over from other donors' samples.

The rearrangement uses TRBV7-6 and TRBJ2-7, with D uncertain. From germline, CDR1 is SGHVS and CDR2 FNYEAQ. The CDR3 contains 13 residues. The ends were cut back, 0 bases at V and 7 bases at J, with 10 bases in the middle. The CDR3 bases are TGTGCCAGCAGCTTAGCCTGTGTGAAAGAGCAGTACTTC. This sequence encodes CASSLACVKEQYF.

This clonotype is a singleton in its sample. This chain joins TRBV7-6 and TRBJ2-1; 8 bases line up with TRBD2. CDR3 size: 13 residues. Trimming removed 11 bases from V and 6 bases from J; junction bases left unmatched: 9. Germline V gives CDR1 SGHVS, CDR2 FNYEAQ. The DNA of the CDR3 is TGTGCCTCTCACAGCGGGGGTTTCAATGAGCAGTTCTTC. Amino acid sequence: CASHSGGFNEQFF.

V is TRBV28 and J is TRBJ1-2; the match to TRBD1 covers 8 bases. CDR1 and CDR2 (germline): MDHEN, SYDVKM. V was clipped by 1 base and J by 0 bases; unmatched bases: 7. The CDR3 loop spans 17 amino acids. CDR3 residues: CASSLYGQGLANYGYTF. CDR3 in DNA: TGTGCCAGCAGTTTATACGGACAGGGACTAGCTAACTATGGCTACACCTTC.

CDR3 bases: TGTGCCAGCAGTTATGGCGAGGGCTCCTACGAGCAGTACTTC. Translating it yields CASSYGEGSYEQYF. The rearrangement links TRBV6-5 to TRBJ2-7; perhaps TRBD2 as D (5 bases). V was shortened by 3 bases and J by 0 bases, with 9 bases between the two germline ends. Germline CDR1 MNHEY, CDR2 SVGAGI. This CDR3 has 14 residues.

This rearrangement joins TRBV19 to TRBJ1-2; 7 bases fit TRBD1. Germline V CDR1 and CDR2: LNHDA, SQIVND (reference sequence). There are 16 residues in the CDR3. The J segment lost 0 bases and the V segment lost 5 bases, leaving 9 bases of the junction unmatched. The CDR3 DNA reads TGTGCCAGTAGTCTGAAACGGGACAGACCTAACTATGGCTACACCTTC. Amino acids: CASSLKRDRPNYGYTF.

CDR3 sequence (DNA): TGTGCCAGCAGCTTACGGGGGGCGAGTGCAGATACGCAGTATTTT. This gives the protein CASSLRGASADTQYF. The chain is built from TRBV7-9 and TRBJ2-3, with D maybe TRBD2 (7 bases). The CDR3 contains 15 residues. V was trimmed by 2 bases and J by 4 bases, leaving 13 bases between them. Germline V CDR1 and CDR2: SEHNR, FQNEAQ (reference sequence).

Comment on this clonotype: At one end the junction does not follow the germline gene, possibly because of a read error. The gene calls are TRBV7-7 and TRBJ2-5; possibly TRBD2 for D (6 bases). The CDR3 has 15 amino acids. Per the germline V gene, CDR1 is SSHAT and CDR2 is FNYEAQ (reference sequence). The CDR3 reads CASSPRSGRKETQYF. CDR3 coding DNA: TGTGCTAGCAGCCCAAGGTCGGGGAGGAAAGAGACCCAGTACTTC.